This TCR beta chain was recovered during a study of spatial heterogeneity in lung cancer. Notes on the study in general: Resection blood, more than follow-up blood, showed ubiquitous expanded tumor TCRs.

The CDR3 is 15 amino acids. V was clipped by 5 bases and J by 5 bases, with 15 bases between them. Germline assignment: CDR1 MNHEY and CDR2 SVGAGI. Time point indicated: blood at routine non-recurrence follow-up after resection. In the case of this clonotype: Its target is not known.

Unique molecular identifiers, one per molecule, were present on every TCR cDNA molecule. TCRdb re-analysed the 5' RACE reads in MiXCR, keeping a single row per CDR3 protein. The sample has about 94,000 distinct CDR3 sequences; approximately 19% are singletons. The V call is TRBV6-5, the J call TRBJ2-2, with a weak D call TRBD2 (6 bases). The clonotype originates from a male donor with early-stage non-small cell lung cancer. Source: PBMCs, taken at follow-up. The CDR3 sequence: CASSPRLDGTGELFF. The CDR3 bases are TGTGCCAGCAGTCCCAGACTAGACGGGACCGGGGAGCTGTTTTTT.